The clone carrying this TCR beta chain came up many times. As yet, its antigen is unknown. V was shortened by 8 bases and J by 1 base, with 18 bases between the two germline ends. The CDR3 loop spans 15 amino acids. Germline-derived CDR1 and CDR2 are MDHEN and SYDVKM. TCRdb re-derived calls from the RT-PCR reads in MiXCR, one entry per CDR3 protein. The sample contains 600,000 to 850,000 distinct CDR3 sequences, about 15% of which appear only once. The data derive from a study of response to subunit inactivated influenza vaccine. Points from the study as a whole: T cells newly recruited by each seasonal influenza vaccination are few, the authors suggested.

The V gene is TRBV28, the J gene TRBJ2-7; TRBD2 might be the D (6 bases). This receptor was obtained from a man in his forties or fifties who received an inactivated influenza vaccine. Specimen: PBMCs from blood, collected 14 days before vaccination. The CDR3 DNA follows: TGTGCCAGCTATTCATCGGGGACTGGATCCTACGAGCAGTACTTC. Protein sequence: CASYSSGTGSYEQYF.